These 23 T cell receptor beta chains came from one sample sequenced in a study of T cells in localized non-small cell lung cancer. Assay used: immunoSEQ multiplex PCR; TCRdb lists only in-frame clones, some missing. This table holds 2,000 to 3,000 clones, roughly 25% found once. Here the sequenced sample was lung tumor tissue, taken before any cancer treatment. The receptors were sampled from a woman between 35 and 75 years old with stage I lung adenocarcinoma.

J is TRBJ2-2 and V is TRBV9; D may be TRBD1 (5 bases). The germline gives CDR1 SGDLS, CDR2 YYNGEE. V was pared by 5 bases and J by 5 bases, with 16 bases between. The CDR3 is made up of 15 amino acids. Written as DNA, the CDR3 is TGTGCCAGCAGTGATCAGGGAAGATGGACCGGGGAGCTGTTTTTT. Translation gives CASSDQGRWTGELFF. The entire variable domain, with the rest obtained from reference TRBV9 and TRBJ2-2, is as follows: DSGVTQTPKHLITATGQRVTLRCSPRSGDLSVYWYQQSLDQGLQFLIQYYNGEERAKGNILERFSAQQFPDLHSELNLSSLELGDSALYFCASSDQGRWTGELFFGEGSRLTVL.

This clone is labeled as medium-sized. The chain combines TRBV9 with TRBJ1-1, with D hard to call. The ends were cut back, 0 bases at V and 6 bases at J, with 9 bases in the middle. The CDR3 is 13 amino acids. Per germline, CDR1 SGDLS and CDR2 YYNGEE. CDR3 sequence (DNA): TGTGCCAGCAGCGTAGGCCCGGACCCTGAAGCTTTCTTT. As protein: CASSVGPDPEAFF.

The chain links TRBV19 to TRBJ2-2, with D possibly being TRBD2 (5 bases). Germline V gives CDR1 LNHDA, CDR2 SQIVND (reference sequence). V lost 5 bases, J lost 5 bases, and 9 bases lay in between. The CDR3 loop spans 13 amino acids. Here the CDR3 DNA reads TGTGCCAGTAGTCATACTAGGACCGGGGAGCTGTTTTTT. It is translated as CASSHTRTGELFF.

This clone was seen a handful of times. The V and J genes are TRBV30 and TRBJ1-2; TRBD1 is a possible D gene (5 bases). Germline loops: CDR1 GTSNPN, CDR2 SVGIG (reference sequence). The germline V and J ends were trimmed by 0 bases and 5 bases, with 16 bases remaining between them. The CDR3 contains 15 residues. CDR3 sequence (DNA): TGTGCCTGGAGTGTAATGGGGCCTCCCGTTTATGGCTACACCTTC. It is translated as CAWSVMGPPVYGYTF.

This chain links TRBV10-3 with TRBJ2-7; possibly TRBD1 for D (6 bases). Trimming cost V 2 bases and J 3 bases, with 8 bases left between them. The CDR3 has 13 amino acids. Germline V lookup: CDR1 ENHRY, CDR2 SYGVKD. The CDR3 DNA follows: TGTGCCATCAGTGAGAGGACAGACTACGAGCAGTACTTC. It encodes CAISERTDYEQYF.

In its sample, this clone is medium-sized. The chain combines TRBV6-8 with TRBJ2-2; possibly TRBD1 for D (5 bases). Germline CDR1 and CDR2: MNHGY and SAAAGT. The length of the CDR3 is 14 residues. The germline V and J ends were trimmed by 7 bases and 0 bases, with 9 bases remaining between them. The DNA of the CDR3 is TGTGCCAGCACCGACAGCCCGAACACCGGGGAGCTGTTTTTT. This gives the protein CASTDSPNTGELFF.

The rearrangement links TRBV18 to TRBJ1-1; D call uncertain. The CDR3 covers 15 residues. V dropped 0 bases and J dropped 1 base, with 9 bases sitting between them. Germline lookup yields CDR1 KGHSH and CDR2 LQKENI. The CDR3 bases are TGTGCCAGCTCACCACCCGCAGGCCAGAACACTGAAGCTTTCTTT. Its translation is CASSPPAGQNTEAFF.

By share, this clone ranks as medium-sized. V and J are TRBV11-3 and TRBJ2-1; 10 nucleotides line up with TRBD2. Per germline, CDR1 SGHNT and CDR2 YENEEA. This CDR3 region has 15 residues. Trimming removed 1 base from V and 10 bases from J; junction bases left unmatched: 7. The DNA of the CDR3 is TGTGCCAGCAGCTTAGGGCTAGCGGGAGAGCGGGAGCAGTTCTTC. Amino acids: CASSLGLAGEREQFF.

DNA for the CDR3: TGTGCCTGGAGTGTACAGCCGAACACTGAAGCTTTCTTT. This encodes CAWSVQPNTEAFF. The chain combines TRBV30 with TRBJ1-1; D is unclear. The CDR3 consists of 13 residues. Per the germline V gene, CDR1 is GTSNPN and CDR2 is SVGIG (reference sequence). V lost 0 bases and J 1 base, leaving 6 bases between the germline ends.

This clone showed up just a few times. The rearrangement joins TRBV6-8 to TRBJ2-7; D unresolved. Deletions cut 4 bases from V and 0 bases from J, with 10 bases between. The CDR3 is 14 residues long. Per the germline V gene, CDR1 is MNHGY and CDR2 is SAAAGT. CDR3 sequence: CASSFDPSSYEQYF. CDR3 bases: TGTGCCAGCAGTTTCGACCCTTCCTCCTACGAGCAGTACTTC.

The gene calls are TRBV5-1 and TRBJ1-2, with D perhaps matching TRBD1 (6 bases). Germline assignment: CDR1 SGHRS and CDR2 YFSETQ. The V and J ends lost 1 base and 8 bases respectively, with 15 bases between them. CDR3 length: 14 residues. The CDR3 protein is CASSLPDRGGGYTF. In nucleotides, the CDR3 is TGCGCCAGCAGCTTGCCGGATAGAGGGGGAGGCTACACCTTC.

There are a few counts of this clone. The CDR3 DNA follows: TGCGCCAGCAGCCATGGGTTGAGGGACGAGCAGTACTTC. Translating gives CASSHGLRDEQYF. This sequence joins TRBV4-1 and TRBJ2-7; D is perhaps TRBD2 (5 bases). CDR3 length equals 13 residues. V was shortened by 3 bases and J by 5 bases, with 11 bases between the two germline ends. CDR1 is MGHRA and CDR2 is YSYEKL in the germline V gene.

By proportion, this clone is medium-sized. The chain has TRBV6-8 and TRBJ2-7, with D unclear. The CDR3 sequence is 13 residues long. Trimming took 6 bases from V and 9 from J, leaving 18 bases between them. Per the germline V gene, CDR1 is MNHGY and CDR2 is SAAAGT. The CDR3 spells CASRALLESRQYF. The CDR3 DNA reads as TGTGCCAGCAGAGCCCTCTTGGAATCGCGGCAGTACTTC.

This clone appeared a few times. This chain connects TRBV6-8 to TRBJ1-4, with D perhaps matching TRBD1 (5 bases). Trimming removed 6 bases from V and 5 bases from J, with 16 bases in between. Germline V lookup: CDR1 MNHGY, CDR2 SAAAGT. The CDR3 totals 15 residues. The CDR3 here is CASRGYRLRNEKLFF. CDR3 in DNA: TGTGCCAGCAGAGGCTACAGGTTACGAAATGAAAAACTGTTTTTT.

This CDR3 is CASTNLARQRGGYTF. The CDR3 DNA sequence: TGTGCCAGTACTAACTTAGCCCGACAGCGGGGTGGCTACACCTTC. The rearrangement uses TRBV28 and TRBJ1-2; a possible D gene is TRBD1 (5 bases). The CDR3 covers 15 residues. Trimming shortened V by 9 bases and J by 7 bases, and 24 bases separated the two germline ends. CDR1 and CDR2 (germline): MDHEN, SYDVKM.

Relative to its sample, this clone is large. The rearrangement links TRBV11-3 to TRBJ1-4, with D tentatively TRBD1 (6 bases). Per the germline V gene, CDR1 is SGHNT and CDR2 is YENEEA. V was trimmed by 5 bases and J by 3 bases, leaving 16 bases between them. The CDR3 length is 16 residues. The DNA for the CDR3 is TGTGCCAGCAGCCTTTCTCACAGGGTAGCTAATGAAAAACTGTTTTTT. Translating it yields CASSLSHRVANEKLFF.

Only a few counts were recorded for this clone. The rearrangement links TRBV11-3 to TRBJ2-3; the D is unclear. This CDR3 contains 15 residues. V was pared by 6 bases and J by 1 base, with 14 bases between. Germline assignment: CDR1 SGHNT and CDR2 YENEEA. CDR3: CASRRRLLRTDTQYF. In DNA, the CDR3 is TGTGCCAGCAGGAGGAGACTGCTGCGCACAGATACGCAGTATTTT.

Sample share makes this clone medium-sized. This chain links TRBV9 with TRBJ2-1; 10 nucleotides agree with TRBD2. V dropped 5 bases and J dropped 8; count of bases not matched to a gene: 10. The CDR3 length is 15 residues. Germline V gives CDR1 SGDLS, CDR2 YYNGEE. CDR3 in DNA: TGTGCCAGCAGTCCTGCTAGCGGGAGAATTGATGAGCAGTTCTTC. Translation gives CASSPASGRIDEQFF.

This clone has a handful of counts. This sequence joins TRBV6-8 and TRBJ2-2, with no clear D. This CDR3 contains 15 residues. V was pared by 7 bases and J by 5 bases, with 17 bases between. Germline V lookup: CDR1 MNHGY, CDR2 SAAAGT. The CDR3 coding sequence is TGTGCCAGCAATAGGAGTGGGCGACGGACCGGGGAGCTGTTTTTT. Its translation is CASNRSGRRTGELFF.

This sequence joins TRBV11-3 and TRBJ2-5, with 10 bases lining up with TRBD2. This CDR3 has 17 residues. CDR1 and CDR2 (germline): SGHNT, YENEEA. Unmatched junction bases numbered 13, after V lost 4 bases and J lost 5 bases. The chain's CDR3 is CASSSTWTSGGGETQYF. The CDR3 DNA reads TGTGCCAGCAGCTCCACCTGGACTAGCGGAGGAGGGGAGACCCAGTACTTC. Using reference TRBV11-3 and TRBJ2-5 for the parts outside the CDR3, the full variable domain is EAGVVQSPRYKIIEKKQPVAFWCNPISGHNTLYWYLQNLGQGPELLIRYENEEAVDDSQLPKDRFSAERLKGVDSTLKIQPAELGDSAVYLCASSSTWTSGGGETQYFGPGTRLLVL.

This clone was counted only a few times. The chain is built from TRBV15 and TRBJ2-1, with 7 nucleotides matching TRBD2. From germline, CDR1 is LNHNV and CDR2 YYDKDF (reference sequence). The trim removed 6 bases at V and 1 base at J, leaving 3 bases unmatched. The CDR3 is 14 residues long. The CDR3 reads CATRSGASYNEQFF. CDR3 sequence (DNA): TGTGCCACCAGAAGCGGGGCTTCCTACAATGAGCAGTTCTTC.

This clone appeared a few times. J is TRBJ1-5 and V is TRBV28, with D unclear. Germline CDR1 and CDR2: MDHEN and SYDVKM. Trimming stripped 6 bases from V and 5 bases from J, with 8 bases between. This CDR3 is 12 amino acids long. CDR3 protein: CASRVPDQPQHF. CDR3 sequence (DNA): TGTGCCAGCAGAGTCCCGGATCAGCCCCAGCATTTT.

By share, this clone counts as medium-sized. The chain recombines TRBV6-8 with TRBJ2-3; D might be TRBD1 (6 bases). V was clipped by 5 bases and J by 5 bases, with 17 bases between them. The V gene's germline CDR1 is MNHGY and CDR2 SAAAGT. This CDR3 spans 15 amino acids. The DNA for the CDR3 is TGTGCCAGCAGTACGGAGCCGGGACAAGAAGATACGCAGTATTTT. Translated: CASSTEPGQEDTQYF.